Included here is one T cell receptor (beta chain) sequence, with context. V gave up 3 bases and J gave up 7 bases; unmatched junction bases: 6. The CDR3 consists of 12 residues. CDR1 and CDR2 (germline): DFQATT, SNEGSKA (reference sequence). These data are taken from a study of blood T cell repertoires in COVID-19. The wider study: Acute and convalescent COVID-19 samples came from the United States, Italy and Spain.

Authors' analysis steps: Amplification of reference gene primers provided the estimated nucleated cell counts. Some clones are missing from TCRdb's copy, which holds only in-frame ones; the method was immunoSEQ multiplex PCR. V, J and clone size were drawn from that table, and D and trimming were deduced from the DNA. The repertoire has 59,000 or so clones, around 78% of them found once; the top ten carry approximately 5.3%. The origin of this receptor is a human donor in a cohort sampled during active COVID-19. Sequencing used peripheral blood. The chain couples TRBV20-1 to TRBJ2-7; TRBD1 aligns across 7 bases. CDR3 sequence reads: CSASRGGREQYF. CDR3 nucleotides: TGCAGTGCTAGTCGAGGGGGCCGGGAGCAGTACTTC.